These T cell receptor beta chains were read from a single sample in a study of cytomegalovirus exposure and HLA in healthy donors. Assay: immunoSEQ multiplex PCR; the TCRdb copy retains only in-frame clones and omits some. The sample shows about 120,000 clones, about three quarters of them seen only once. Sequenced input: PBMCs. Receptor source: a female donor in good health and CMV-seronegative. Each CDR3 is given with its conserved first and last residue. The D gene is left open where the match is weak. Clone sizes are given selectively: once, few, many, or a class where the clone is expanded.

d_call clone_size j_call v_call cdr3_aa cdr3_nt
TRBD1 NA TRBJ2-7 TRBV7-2 CASSSEGQGSYEQYF TGTGCCAGCAGCTCTGAGGGACAGGGCTCCTACGAGCAGTACTTC
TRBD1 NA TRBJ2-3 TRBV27 CASSYQRTGEDTQYF TGTGCCAGCAGTTACCAACGGACAGGGGAAGATACGCAGTATTTT
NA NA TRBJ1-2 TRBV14 CASSQGGIGANYGYTF TGTGCCAGCAGCCAAGGAGGGATTGGAGCTAACTATGGCTACACCTTC
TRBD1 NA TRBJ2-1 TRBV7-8 CASSLLISDRGDEQFF TGTGCCAGCAGCTTATTGATTAGCGACAGGGGGGATGAGCAGTTCTTC
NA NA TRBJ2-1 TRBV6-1 CASSESDSSYNEQFF TGTGCCAGCAGTGAGTCAGACTCCTCCTACAATGAGCAGTTCTTC
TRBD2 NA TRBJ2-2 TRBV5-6 CASSFGGTNTGELFF TGTGCCAGCAGCTTCGGGGGGACGAACACCGGGGAGCTGTTTTTT
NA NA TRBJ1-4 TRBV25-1 CASSEWGHSATNEKLFF TGTGCCAGCAGTGAATGGGGCCACAGTGCAACTAATGAAAAACTGTTTTTT
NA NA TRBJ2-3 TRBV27 CASSLYRATDTQYF TGTGCCAGCAGTTTATACAGGGCCACAGATACGCAGTATTTT
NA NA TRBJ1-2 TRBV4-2 CASSQDGRRGARSNYGYTF TGTGCCAGCAGCCAAGACGGCAGGAGGGGAGCTAGGTCTAACTATGGCTACACCTTC
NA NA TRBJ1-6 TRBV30 CAWTDNWNSPLHF TGTGCCTGGACCGATAACTGGAATTCACCCCTCCACTTT
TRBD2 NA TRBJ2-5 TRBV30 CAWRPTSGTLQETQYF TGTGCCTGGAGACCTACTAGCGGAACACTCCAAGAGACCCAGTACTTC
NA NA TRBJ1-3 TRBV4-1 CASSHVSRDSGNTIYF TGCGCCAGCAGCCATGTCTCCCGGGACTCTGGAAACACCATATATTTT
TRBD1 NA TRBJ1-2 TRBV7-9 CASSSTGGVPYGYTF TGTGCCAGCAGCTCAACAGGGGGGGTTCCTTATGGCTACACCTTC
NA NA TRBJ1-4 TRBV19 CASRSRATNEKLFF TGTGCCAGTAGGTCCCGTGCAACTAATGAAAAACTGTTTTTT
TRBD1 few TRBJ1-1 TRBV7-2 CASSLTGGTEAFF TGTGCCAGCAGCTTAACAGGGGGCACTGAAGCTTTCTTT
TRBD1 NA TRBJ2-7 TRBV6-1 CASSDRQGVGDEQYF TGTGCCAGCAGTGACCGACAGGGGGTGGGTGACGAGCAGTACTTC
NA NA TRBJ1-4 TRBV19 CASGPLANEKLFF TGTGCCAGTGGGCCCCTGGCTAATGAAAAACTGTTTTTT
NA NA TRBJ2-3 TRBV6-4 CASNEGGVTDTQYF TGTGCCAGCAATGAGGGGGGAGTCACAGATACGCAGTATTTT
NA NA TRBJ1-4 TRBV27 CASSPSGANNEKLFF TGTGCCAGCTCCCCGTCAGGGGCCAACAATGAAAAACTGTTTTTT
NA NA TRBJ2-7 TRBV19 CASSIGEAYEQYF TGTGCCAGTAGTATAGGCGAAGCCTACGAGCAGTACTTC
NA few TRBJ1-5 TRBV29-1 CSVAQGDSNQPQHF TGCAGCGTTGCCCAGGGTGATAGCAATCAGCCCCAGCATTTT
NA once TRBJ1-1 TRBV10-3 CAISEGTLVFF TGTGCCATCAGTGAAGGGACATTAGTTTTCTTT
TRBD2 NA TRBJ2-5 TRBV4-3 CASSQAWGGKETQYF TGCGCCAGCAGCCAAGCTTGGGGGGGGAAGGAGACCCAGTACTTC
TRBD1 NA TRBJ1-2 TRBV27 CASSPLGQASYGYTF TGTGCCAGCAGTCCCCTCGGACAGGCGAGCTATGGCTACACCTTC
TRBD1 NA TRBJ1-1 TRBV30 CAWSYQGAHTEAFF TGTGCCTGGAGTTATCAGGGGGCCCACACTGAAGCTTTCTTT
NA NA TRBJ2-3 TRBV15 CAIRSDTDTQYF TGTGCCATCCGGTCCGACACAGATACGCAGTATTTT
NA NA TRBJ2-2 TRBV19 CASSIAGTGELFF TGTGCCAGTAGTATCGCGGGAACCGGGGAGCTGTTTTTT
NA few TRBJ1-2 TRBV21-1 CASRIYRDRYGYTF TGTGCCAGCAGAATTTACCGGGACAGATATGGCTACACCTTC
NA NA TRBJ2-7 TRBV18 CASSPTQTYEQYF TGTGCCAGCTCACCAACACAGACCTACGAGCAGTACTTC
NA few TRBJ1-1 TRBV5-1 CASSLDAGMNTEAFF TGCGCCAGCAGCTTGGATGCAGGGATGAACACTGAAGCTTTCTTT
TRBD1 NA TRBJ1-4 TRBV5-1 CASSTTGVVDEKLFF TGCGCCAGCAGCACGACAGGGGTTGTGGATGAAAAACTGTTTTTT
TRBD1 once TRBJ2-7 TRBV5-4 CASSLVRDRVLEEYF TGTGCCAGCAGCTTGGTTCGAGACAGGGTTTTGGAGGAGTACTTC
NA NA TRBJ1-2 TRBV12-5 CASGRTYYTF TGTGCTAGTGGCCGTACCTACTACACCTTC
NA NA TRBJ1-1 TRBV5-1 CASSLDSLNTEAFF TGCGCCAGCAGCTTGGACAGCCTAAACACTGAAGCTTTCTTT
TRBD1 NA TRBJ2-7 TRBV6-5 CASSYGTANYEQYF TGTGCCAGCAGTTATGGGACAGCCAACTACGAGCAGTACTTC
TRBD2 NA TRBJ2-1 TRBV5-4 CASSFNSGGTLVNEQFF TGTGCCAGCAGCTTTAATAGCGGGGGGACCCTGGTCAATGAGCAGTTCTTC
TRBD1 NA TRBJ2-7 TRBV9 CASSPGQGAYEQYF TGTGCCAGCAGCCCAGGACAGGGCGCCTACGAGCAGTACTTC
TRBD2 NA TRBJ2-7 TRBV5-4 CASSSAAGGASYEQYF TGTGCCAGCAGTTCCGCCGCCGGGGGGGCATCCTACGAGCAGTACTTC
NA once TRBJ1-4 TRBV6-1 CASSEQRVTTNEKLFF TGTGCCAGCAGTGAGCAGCGTGTTACAACTAATGAAAAACTGTTTTTT
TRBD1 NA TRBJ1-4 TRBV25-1 CASGGQVDEKLFF TGTGCCAGCGGGGGACAGGTCGATGAAAAACTGTTTTTT
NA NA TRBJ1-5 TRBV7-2 CASSLQYQQPQHF TGTGCCAGCAGCTTGCAGTATCAACAGCCCCAGCATTTT
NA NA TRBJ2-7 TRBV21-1 CASAPGHSSGTASSYEQYF TGTGCCAGCGCCCCCGGGCACTCCAGTGGGACAGCCAGCTCCTACGAGCAGTACTTC
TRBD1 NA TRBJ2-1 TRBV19 CATVGQGGRGNEQFF TGTGCCACCGTCGGACAGGGCGGAAGGGGCAATGAGCAGTTCTTC
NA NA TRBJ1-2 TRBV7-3 CASSLMGAGINYGYTF TGTGCCAGCAGCTTAATGGGGGCAGGGATAAACTATGGCTACACCTTC
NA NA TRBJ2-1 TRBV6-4 CASSDSFAGNEQFF TGTGCCAGCAGTGACTCCTTCGCCGGGAATGAGCAGTTCTTC
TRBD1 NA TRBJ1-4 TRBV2 CASRDRTGTVNEKLFF TGTGCCAGCAGGGACAGGACCGGGACGGTGAATGAAAAACTGTTTTTT
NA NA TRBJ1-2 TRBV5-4 CASSLDFADSYGYTF TGTGCCAGCAGCTTGGATTTTGCGGATTCCTATGGCTACACCTTC
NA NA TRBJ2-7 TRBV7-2 CASSLGTGPYEQYF TGTGCCAGCAGCTTAGGAACAGGCCCCTACGAGCAGTACTTC
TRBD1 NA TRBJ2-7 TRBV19 CASSMTGTGSYEQYF TGTGCCAGTAGTATGACCGGGACAGGGTCCTACGAGCAGTACTTC
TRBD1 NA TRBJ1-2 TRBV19 CASGTYGTGDGYTF TGTGCCAGTGGGACCTACGGGACAGGGGATGGCTACACCTTC
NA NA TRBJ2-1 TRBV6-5 CASSYKGPPGNEQFF TGTGCCAGCAGTTACAAGGGGCCCCCAGGGAATGAGCAGTTCTTC
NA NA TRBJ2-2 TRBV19 CASSITRNTGELFF TGTGCCAGTAGTATCACACGTAACACCGGGGAGCTGTTTTTT
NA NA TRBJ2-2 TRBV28 CASSSFPRELFF TGTGCCAGCAGTTCCTTTCCCCGGGAGCTGTTTTTT
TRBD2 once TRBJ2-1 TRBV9 CASSLRGTGTSGGLSSYNEQFF TGTGCCAGCAGCCTACGTGGAACCGGGACTAGCGGGGGCCTTAGCTCCTACAATGAGCAGTTCTTC
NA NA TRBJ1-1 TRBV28 CASSSPGNRAFF TGTGCCAGCAGTTCCCCAGGGAATCGGGCTTTCTTT
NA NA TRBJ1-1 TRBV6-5 CASSYGGDTEAFF TGTGCCAGCAGTTACGGGGGGGACACTGAAGCTTTCTTT
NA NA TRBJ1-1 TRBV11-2 CASSTLDRSEAFF TGTGCCAGCAGCACCTTAGACAGGTCTGAAGCTTTCTTT
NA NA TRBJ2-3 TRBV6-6 CASSYSNPRGDTQYF TGTGCCAGCAGTTACTCCAACCCGCGGGGAGATACGCAGTATTTT
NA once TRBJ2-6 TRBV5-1 CASSSPVGATGANVLTF TGCGCCAGCAGCTCCCCGGTGGGCGCAACTGGGGCCAACGTCCTGACTTTC